This TCR beta chain was documented in a study of T cell responses to AZD1222 COVID-19 vaccine. In the case of this clone: The antigen remains unidentified.

Using immunoSEQ multiplex PCR, the repertoire was profiled, and TCRdb retains in-frame clones only, with some absent. The sample shows roughly 120,000 clones, 88% of them seen only once. Study conclusions and caveats: Vaccine-associated CD4 TCRs spanned spike, dominant at 160-218 and 743-854. Baseline testing showed seropositivity in only six or seven AZD1222 recipients.

Germline V gene lookup returns CDR1 SGDLS and CDR2 YYNGEE. This CDR3 spans 14 amino acids. V trimming: 5 bases; J trimming: 5 bases; junction bases outside the gene matches: 5. Material: peripheral blood, obtained on day 0 of AZD1222 vaccination. The chain carries TRBV9 and TRBJ1-1, with 11 bases aligning to TRBD1. The origin of this receptor is an adult in good health. CDR3 amino acids: CASSDGQGATEAFF. The CDR3 bases are TGTGCCAGCAGTGACGGACAGGGGGCGACTGAAGCTTTCTTT.